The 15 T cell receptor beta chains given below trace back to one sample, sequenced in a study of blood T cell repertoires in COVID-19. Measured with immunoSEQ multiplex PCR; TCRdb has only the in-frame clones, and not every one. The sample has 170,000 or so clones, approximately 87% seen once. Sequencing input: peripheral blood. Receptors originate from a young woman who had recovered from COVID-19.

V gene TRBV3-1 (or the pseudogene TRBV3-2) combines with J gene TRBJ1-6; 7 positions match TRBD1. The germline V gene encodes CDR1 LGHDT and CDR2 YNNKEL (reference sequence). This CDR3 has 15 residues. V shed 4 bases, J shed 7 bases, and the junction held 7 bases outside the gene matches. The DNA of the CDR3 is TGTGCCAGCAGCCCCTACAGGGGAGGCAATTCACCCCTCCACTTT. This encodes CASSPYRGGNSPLHF.

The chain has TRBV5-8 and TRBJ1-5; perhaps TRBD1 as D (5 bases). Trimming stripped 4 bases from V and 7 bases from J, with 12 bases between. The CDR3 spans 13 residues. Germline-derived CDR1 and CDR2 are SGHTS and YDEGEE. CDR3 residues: CASSPRVEQPQHF. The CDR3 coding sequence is TGTGCCAGCAGCCCCAGGGTGGAACAGCCCCAGCATTTT.

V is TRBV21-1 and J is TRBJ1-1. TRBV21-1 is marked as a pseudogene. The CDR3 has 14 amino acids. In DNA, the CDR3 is TGTGCCAGCAGCTTCCTCCCGGGGGTTACTGAAGCTTTCTTT. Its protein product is CASSFLPGVTEAFF.

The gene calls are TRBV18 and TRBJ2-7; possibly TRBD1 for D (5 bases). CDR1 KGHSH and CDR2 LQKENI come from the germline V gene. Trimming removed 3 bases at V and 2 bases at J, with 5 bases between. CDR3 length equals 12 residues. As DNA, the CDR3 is TGTGCCAGCTCACCGGACACCTACGAGCAGTACGTC. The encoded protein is CASSPDTYEQYV.

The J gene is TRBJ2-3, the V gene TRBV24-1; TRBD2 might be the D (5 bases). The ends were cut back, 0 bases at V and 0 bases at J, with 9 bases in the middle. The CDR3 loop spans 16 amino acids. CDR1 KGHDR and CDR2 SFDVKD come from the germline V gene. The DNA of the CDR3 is TGTGCCACCAGTGATTTGGGACTCGACAGCACAGATACGCAGTATTTT. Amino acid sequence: CATSDLGLDSTDTQYF.

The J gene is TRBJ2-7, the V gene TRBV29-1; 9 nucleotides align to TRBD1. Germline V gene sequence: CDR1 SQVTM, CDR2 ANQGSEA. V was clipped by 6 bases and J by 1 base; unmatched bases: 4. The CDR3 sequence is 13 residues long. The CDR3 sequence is CSVAGTGSYEQYF. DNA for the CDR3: TGCAGCGTAGCCGGGACAGGGTCCTACGAGCAGTACTTC.

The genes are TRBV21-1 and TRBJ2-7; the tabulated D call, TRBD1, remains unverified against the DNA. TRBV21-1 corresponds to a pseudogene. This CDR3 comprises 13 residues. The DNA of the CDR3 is TGTGCCAGCAGCCCGGACAGGGGGAACGAGCAGTACGTC. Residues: CASSPDRGNEQYV.

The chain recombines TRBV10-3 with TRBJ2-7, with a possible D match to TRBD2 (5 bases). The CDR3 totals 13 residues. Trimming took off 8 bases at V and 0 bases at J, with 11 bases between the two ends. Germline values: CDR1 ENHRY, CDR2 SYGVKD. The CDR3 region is CAISRGSSYEQYV. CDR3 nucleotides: TGTGCCATCTCACGAGGGAGCTCCTACGAGCAGTACGTC.

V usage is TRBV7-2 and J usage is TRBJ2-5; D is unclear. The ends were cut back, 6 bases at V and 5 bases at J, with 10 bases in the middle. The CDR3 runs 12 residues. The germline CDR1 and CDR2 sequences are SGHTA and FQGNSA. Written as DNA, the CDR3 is TGTGCCAGCAGGAAGGTCGGGGAGACCCAGTACTTC. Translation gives CASRKVGETQYF.

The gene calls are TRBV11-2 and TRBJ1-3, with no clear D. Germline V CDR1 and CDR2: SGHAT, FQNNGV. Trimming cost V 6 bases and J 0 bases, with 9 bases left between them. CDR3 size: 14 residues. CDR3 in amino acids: CASRRGSSGNTIYF. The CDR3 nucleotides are TGTGCCAGCAGACGAGGGAGCTCTGGAAACACCATATATTTT.

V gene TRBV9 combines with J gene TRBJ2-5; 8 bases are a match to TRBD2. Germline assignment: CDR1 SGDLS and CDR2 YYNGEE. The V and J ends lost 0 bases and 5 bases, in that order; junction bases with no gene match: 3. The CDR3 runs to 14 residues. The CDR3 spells CASSVGGGLETQYF. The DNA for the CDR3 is TGTGCCAGCAGCGTAGGCGGGGGGTTGGAGACCCAGTACTTC.

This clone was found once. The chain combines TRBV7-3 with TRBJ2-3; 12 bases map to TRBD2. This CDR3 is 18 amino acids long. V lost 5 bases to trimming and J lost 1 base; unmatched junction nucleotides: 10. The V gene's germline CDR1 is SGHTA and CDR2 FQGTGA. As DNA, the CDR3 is TGTGCCAGCAGCCGGCTAGCGGGAGGGCCTTTTGGCACAGATACGCAGTATTTT. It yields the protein CASSRLAGGPFGTDTQYF.

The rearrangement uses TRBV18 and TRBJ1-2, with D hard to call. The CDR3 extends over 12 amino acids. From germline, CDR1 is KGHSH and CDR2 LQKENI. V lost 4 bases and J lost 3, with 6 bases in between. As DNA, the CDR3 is TGTGCCAGCTCACTTCCGGACTATGGCTACACCTTC. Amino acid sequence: CASSLPDYGYTF.

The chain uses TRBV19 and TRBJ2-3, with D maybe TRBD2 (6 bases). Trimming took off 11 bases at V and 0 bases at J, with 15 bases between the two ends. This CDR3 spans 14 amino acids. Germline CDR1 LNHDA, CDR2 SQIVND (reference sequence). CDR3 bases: TGTGCCGCTTCGCCGGGGACTAGCACAGATACGCAGTATTTT. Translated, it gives CAASPGTSTDTQYF. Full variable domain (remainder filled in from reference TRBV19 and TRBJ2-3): DGGITQSPKYLFRKEGQNVTLSCEQNLNHDAMYWYRQDPGQGLRLIYYSQIVNDFQKGDIAEGYSVSREKKESFPLTVTSAQKNPTAFYLCAASPGTSTDTQYFGPGTRLTVL.

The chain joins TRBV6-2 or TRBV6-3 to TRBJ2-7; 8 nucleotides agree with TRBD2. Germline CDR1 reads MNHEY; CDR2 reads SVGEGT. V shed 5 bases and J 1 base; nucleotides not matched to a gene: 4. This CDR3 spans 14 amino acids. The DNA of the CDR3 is TGTGCCAGCAGTCGAAAGCGGGGGTCCTACGAGCAGTACGTC. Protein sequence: CASSRKRGSYEQYV.